The source of this T cell receptor beta chain is a study of cytomegalovirus exposure and HLA in healthy donors. Both 60 Vbeta primers and 13 Jbeta primers went into the PCR. Produced via immunoSEQ multiplex PCR; TCRdb's table is partial and in-frame only. Here the sample spans around 220,000 clones, around 85% being singletons. Trimming shortened V by 7 bases and J by 1 base, and 19 bases separated the two germline ends. The germline CDR1 and CDR2 sequences are SQVTM and ANQGSEA. This CDR3 is built from 15 residues. This receptor was identified in a girl aged 2 to 9 in good health and CMV-seronegative. The chain links TRBV29-1 to TRBJ1-2, with D maybe TRBD1 (6 bases). The sample consisted of PBMCs. The CDR3 DNA reads as TGCAGCGGAGTATGGAAACAGGGACGTAACTATGGCTACACCTTC. It specifies CSGVWKQGRNYGYTF.